This record concerns one TCR beta chain sequence. These data originate in a study of blood T cell repertoires in COVID-19. Study at large: PBMCs, B-cell-depleted T cells, or T cells provided the cDNA or gDNA that made up the material.

With 6 bases clipped from V and 4 bases from J, the junction kept 6 bases outside the gene matches. This CDR3 comprises 14 residues. CDR1 is SGHNT and CDR2 is YENEEA in the germline V gene. The study assigned cohorts using participant-reported clinical history. Sequencing used immunoSEQ multiplex PCR; TCRdb keeps in-frame clones, though not all of them. The table has 350,000 to 500,000 clones, 88% seen once. This receptor was obtained from a woman younger than 35 who had been exposed to COVID-19. The gene calls are TRBV11-3 and TRBJ2-7; 10 positions match TRBD1. Material: PBMCs or T cells enriched from blood (not recorded which). The CDR3 DNA sequence: TGTGCCAGCAGTTGGGGACAGGGGACGTACGAGCAGTACTTC. Amino acid sequence: CASSWGQGTYEQYF.